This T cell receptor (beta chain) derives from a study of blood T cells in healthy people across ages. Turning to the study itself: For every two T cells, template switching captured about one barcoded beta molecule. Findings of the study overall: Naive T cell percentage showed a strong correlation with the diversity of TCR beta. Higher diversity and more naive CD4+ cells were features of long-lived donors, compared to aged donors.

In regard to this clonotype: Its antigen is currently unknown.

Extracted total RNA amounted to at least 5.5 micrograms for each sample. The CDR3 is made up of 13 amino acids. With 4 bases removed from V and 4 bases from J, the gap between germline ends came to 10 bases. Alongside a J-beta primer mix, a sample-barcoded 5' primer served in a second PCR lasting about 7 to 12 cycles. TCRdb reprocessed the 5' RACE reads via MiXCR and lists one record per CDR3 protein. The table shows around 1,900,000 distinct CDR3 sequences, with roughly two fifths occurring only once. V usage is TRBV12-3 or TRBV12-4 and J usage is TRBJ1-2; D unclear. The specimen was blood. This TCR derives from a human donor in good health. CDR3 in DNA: TGTGCCAGCAGTTATAGGTGGACCTATGGCTACACCTTC. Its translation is CASSYRWTYGYTF.